One TCR beta chain is described in this entry. Its antigen remains unknown. This entry belongs to a study of CD8 T cells in ankylosing spondylitis. Broader study findings: Reports of some motif variants in reactive arthritis synovial fluid and blood predate this one. Significantly higher representation of disease-linked clones was reported for matched ankylosing spondylitis synovial fluid. Blood from ankylosing spondylitis patients appeared to carry a characteristic roughly eight-variant TCR beta motif.

The CDR3 sequence is 17 residues long. The ends lost 0 bases at V and 5 bases at J; junction bases unmatched: 10. The germline V gene encodes CDR1 SGHTA and CDR2 FQGNSA. Each TCR beta library was made by quantitative 5'-RACE that incorporated molecular barcodes. TCRdb used MiXCR to reprocess the 5' RACE reads, holding one entry per CDR3 protein. The sample yields about 800,000 distinct CDR3 sequences, roughly 10% seen once. The clonotype comes from a male donor with ankylosing spondylitis. V gene TRBV7-2 combines with J gene TRBJ2-7, with TRBD1 matching 10 bases. The sequencing input was blood, either unsorted or a sorted T cell fraction (not recorded which). For the CDR3, the DNA is TGTGCCAGCAGCTTAGCGAACGTGAGACAGGGGGCGAACGAGCAGTACTTC. It translates to CASSLANVRQGANEQYF.